Following are 9 T cell receptor beta chains from one sample sequenced in a study of CXCR3-negative and CXCR3-positive naive CD8 T cells. These receptors have no known antigen. Findings and caveats of the study: TRB CDR3s of CXCR3-positive naive cells were more hydrophobic than those of CXCR3-negative naive cells.

UMI-labeled 5' RACE TRB cDNA libraries were prepared from the cells. TCRdb reprocessed the 5' RACE reads and stores each CDR3 protein as one record, lacking DNA. In total, the table holds some 120,000 distinct CDR3 sequences. Sequencing was done on a sample of naive CXCR3+ CD8+ T cells from blood. Subset reported: CD45RO-CCR7+CD27+CD95- naive CD8+ T cells expressing CXCR3 (TNR3+). All receptors derive from a human donor in good health. Some clones in this sample may be carry-over from other donors' samples.

The CDR3 loop reads CASSAGTSGGSGETQYF. This sequence joins TRBV3-1 and TRBJ2-5; TCRdb outputs TRBD2, but without DNA this stays unchecked. Germline V gives CDR1 LGHDT, CDR2 YNNKEL (reference sequence). CDR3 length: 17 residues.

This chain uses TRBV4-3 with TRBJ2-5; checking the TCRdb D call of TRBD2 is not possible without DNA. Germline CDR1 reads LGHNA; CDR2 reads YSLEER. There are 13 residues in the CDR3. This CDR3 is CASSPGGVQTKYF.

The rearrangement links TRBV27 to TRBJ2-5; checking the TCRdb D call of TRBD2 is not possible without DNA. The CDR3 runs 17 residues. Germline assignment: CDR1 MNHEY and CDR2 SMNVEV (reference sequence). CDR3 in amino acids: CASRPMTSEGSQETQYF.

The V gene is TRBV5-6, the J gene TRBJ1-3; TCRdb calls TRBD1, which cannot be checked without DNA. The CDR3 totals 16 residues. The V gene's germline CDR1 is SGHDT and CDR2 YYEEEE. CDR3 sequence: CASSPEQGPSGNTIYF. The complete variable domain, with remaining parts taken from reference TRBV5-6 and TRBJ1-3, reads DAGVTQSPTHLIKTRGQQVTLRCSPKSGHDTVSWYQQALGQGPQFIFQYYEEEERQRGNFPDRFSGHQFPNYSSELNVNALLLGDSALYLCASSPEQGPSGNTIYFGEGSWLTVV.

The rearrangement uses TRBV7-9 and TRBJ2-7. Germline CDR1 and CDR2: SEHNR and FQNEAQ (reference sequence). This CDR3 contains 14 residues. The CDR3 region is CASSQAGNSYEQYF.

Here the CDR3 reads CASSPLGTGTTQYF. This chain connects TRBV28 to TRBJ2-5; TCRdb indicates TRBD1, and absent DNA this call remains unverified. The CDR3 is 14 residues long. Germline CDR1 and CDR2: MDHEN and SYDVKM. Full variable domain (rest looked up from reference TRBV28 and TRBJ2-5): DVKVTQSSRYLVKRTGEKVFLECVQDMDHENMFWYRQDPGLGLRLIYFSYDVKMKEKGDIPEGYSVSREKKERFSLILESASTNQTSMYLCASSPLGTGTTQYFGPGTRLLVL.

J is TRBJ2-1 and V is TRBV7-3; TCRdb gives TRBD1 as the D gene, but with no DNA this cannot be confirmed. This CDR3 region has 13 residues. Germline CDR1 reads SGHTA; CDR2 reads FQGTGA. Here the CDR3 reads CASSFGPGNEQFF.

The rearrangement links TRBV12-3 or TRBV12-4 to TRBJ2-6; TCRdb's assignment of TRBD1 cannot be checked, as there is no DNA. The CDR3 consists of 18 residues. The CDR3 sequence: CASTPDRAHLSGANVLTF.

The chain is built from TRBV21-1 and TRBJ2-3; TCRdb gives TRBD2 as the D gene, but with no DNA this cannot be confirmed. TRBV21-1 is a pseudogene segment. The CDR3 contains 20 residues. The CDR3 protein is CASSKVDSGRARTTTDTQYF.